This T cell receptor beta chain emerged from a study of blood T cells in healthy people across ages. Each donor supplied approximately 10 milliliters of peripheral blood. The authors ran a second PCR of roughly 6 to 12 cycles using a sample-barcoded 5' primer and a J-beta primer mix. TCRdb processed the 5' RACE reads anew with MiXCR; each CDR3 protein has one entry. The repertoire consists of hundreds of thousands of distinct CDR3 sequences, with 50% to 65% occurring once and the leading ten covering roughly 40%. Study results and limitations: Diversity of TCR beta per million T cells declined in a roughly linear way with age.

Comments on this clonotype: Its antigen is undetermined.

Germline V gene lookup returns CDR1 SQVTM and CDR2 ANQGSEA. J gave up 8 bases and V 2 bases, and 12 bases lay outside the gene matches. The CDR3 loop spans 15 amino acids. The receptor comes from an elderly man in good health. The sequenced sample was blood. The J gene is TRBJ2-3, the V gene TRBV29-1, with TRBD2 matching 8 bases. The CDR3 reads CSVESDSGKGSTQYF. As DNA, the CDR3 is TGCAGCGTTGAATCGGATAGCGGGAAAGGGTCTACGCAGTATTTT.